This T cell receptor (beta chain) is drawn from a study of CD8 T cells in ankylosing spondylitis. Findings and caveats of the study: In ankylosing spondylitis blood, a motif of seven or eight highly homologous TCR beta variants appeared characteristic. Significantly higher representation of disease-linked clones was reported for matched ankylosing spondylitis synovial fluid. Clones linked to disease, bearing a CD8+ phenotype, were relatively rare in peripheral blood. Some of these motif variants have turned up before, in reports on reactive arthritis synovial fluid and blood.

Scientists made TCR beta libraries using quantitative 5'-RACE with molecular barcodes. TCRdb ran MiXCR on the 5' RACE reads and lists one entry per CDR3 protein. The data hold 800,000 to 900,000 distinct CDR3 sequences, with approximately 12% observed a single time. Trimming left V 4 bases short and J 1 base short, with 6 bases between. This CDR3 is built from 12 residues. CDR1 is GTSNPN, CDR2 SVGIG, per germline (reference sequence). This clonotype appeared many times. The antigen remains undetermined. The sequencing input was blood, either unsorted or a sorted T cell fraction (not recorded which). This chain connects TRBV30 to TRBJ2-3; D is unclear. The source is a male donor with ankylosing spondylitis. DNA of the CDR3: TGTGCCTGGAACCGGGGCACAGATACGCAGTATTTT. This gives the protein CAWNRGTDTQYF.